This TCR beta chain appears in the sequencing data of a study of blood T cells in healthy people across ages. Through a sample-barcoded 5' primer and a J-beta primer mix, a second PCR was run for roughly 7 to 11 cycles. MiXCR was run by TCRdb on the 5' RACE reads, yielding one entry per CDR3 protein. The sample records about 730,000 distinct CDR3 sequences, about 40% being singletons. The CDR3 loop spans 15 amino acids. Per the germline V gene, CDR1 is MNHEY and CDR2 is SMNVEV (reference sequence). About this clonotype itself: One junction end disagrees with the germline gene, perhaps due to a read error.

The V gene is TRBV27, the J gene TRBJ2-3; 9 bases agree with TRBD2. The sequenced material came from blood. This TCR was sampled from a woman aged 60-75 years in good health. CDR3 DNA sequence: TGTGCCAGCGGTTTGGCGGGAGGGCCGGCAGATACGCAGTATTTT. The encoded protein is CASGLAGGPADTQYF.